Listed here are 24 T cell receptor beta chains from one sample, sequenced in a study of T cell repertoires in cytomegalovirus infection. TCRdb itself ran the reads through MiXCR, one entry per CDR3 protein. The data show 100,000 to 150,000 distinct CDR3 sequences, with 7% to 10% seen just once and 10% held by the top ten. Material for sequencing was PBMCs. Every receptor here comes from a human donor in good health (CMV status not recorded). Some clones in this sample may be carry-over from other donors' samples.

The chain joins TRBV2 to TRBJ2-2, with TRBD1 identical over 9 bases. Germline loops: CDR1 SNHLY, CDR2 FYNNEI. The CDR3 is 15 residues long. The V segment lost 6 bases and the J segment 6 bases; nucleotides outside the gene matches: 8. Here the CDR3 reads CASRPQGALSGELFF. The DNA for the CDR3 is TGTGCCAGCAGACCACAGGGGGCGTTGTCCGGGGAGCTGTTTTTT. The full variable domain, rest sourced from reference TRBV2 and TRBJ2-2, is EPEVTQTPSHQVTQMGQEVILRCVPISNHLYFYWYRQILGQKVEFLVSFYNNEISEKSEIFDDQFSVERPDGSNFTLKIRSTKLEDSAMYFCASRPQGALSGELFFGEGSRLTVL.

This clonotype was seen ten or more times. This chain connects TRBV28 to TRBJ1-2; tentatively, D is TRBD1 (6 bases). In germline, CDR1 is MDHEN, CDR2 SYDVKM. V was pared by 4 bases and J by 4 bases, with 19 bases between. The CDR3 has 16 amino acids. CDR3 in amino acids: CASSSPSGGRGYGYTF. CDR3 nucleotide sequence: TGTGCCAGCAGTTCCCCCAGTGGGGGGCGTGGCTATGGCTACACCTTC.

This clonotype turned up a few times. The CDR3 region has the DNA TGCAGTGCTAGCTGGCAGATGAACACTGAAGCTTTCTTT. Protein sequence: CSASWQMNTEAFF. The chain links TRBV20-1 to TRBJ1-1, with D hard to call. Germline CDR1 and CDR2: DFQATT and SNEGSKA (reference sequence). The V end was cut by 3 bases, the J end by 0 bases, with 8 bases between. The CDR3 runs 13 residues.

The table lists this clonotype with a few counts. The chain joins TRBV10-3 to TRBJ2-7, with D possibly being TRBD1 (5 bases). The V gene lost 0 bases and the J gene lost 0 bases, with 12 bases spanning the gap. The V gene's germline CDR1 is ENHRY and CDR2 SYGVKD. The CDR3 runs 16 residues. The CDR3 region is CAISESKRGFSYEQYF. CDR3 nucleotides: TGTGCCATCAGTGAGTCGAAAAGGGGATTCTCCTACGAGCAGTACTTC.

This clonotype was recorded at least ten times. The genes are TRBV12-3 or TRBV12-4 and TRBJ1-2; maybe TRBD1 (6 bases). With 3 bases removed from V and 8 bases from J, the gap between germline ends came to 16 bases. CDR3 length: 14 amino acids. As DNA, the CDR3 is TGTGCCAGCAGTTTCCAACAGGGCCCTATGGGCTACACCTTC. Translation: CASSFQQGPMGYTF.

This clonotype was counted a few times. CDR3 DNA: TGTGCCAGTAGCAAACGACAGGTCGGCGAGCAGTACTTC. Protein sequence: CASSKRQVGEQYF. V gene TRBV19 combines with J gene TRBJ2-7; tentatively, D is TRBD1 (6 bases). Germline V gene sequence: CDR1 LNHDA, CDR2 SQIVND (reference sequence). CDR3 length: 13 residues. Trimming shortened V by 6 bases and J by 6 bases, and 15 bases separated the two germline ends.

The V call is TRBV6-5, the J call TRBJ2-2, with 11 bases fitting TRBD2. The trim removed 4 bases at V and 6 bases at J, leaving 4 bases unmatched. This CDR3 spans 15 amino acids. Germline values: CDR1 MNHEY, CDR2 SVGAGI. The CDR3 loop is CASSSGLAVPGELFF. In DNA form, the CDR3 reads TGTGCCAGCAGTTCGGGACTAGCGGTACCCGGGGAGCTGTTTTTT.

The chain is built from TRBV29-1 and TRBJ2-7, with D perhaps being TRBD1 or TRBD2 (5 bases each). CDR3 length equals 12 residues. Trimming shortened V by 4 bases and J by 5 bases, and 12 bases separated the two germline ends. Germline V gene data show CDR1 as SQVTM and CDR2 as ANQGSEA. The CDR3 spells CSVVGAAHEQYF. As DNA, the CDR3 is TGCAGCGTTGTCGGGGCAGCCCACGAGCAGTACTTC.

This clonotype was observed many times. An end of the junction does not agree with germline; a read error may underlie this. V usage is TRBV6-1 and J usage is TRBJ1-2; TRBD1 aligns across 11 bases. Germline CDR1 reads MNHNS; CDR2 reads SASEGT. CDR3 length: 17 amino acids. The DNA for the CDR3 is TGTGCCAGCAGAGAAGGGACAGGGGGACGAAGGAACTATGGCTACACCTTC. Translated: CASREGTGGRRNYGYTF.

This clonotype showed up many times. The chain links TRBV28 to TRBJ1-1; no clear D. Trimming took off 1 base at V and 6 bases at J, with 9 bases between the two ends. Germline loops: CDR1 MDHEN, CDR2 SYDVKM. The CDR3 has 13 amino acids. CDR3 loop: CASSLFGRAEAFF. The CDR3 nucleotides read TGTGCCAGCAGTTTATTCGGGAGGGCTGAAGCTTTCTTT.

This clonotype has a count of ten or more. The CDR3: CASRSVGGGSTDTQYF. The DNA for the CDR3 is TGTGCCAGCAGATCAGTGGGCGGGGGAAGCACAGATACGCAGTATTTT. The V gene is TRBV7-2, the J gene TRBJ2-3; 7 bases are shared with TRBD2. Germline values: CDR1 SGHTA, CDR2 FQGNSA. The CDR3 runs 16 residues. V dropped 6 bases and J dropped 0; count of bases not matched to a gene: 9.

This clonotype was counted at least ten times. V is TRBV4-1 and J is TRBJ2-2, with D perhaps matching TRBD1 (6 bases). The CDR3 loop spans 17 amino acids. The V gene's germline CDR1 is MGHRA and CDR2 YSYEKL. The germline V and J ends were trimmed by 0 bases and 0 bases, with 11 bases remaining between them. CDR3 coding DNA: TGCGCCAGCAGCCAAGATCGGCACAGGGCGAACACCGGGGAGCTGTTTTTT. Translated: CASSQDRHRANTGELFF.

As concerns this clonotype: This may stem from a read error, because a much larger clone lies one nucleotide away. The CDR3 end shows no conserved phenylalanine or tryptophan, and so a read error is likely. The DNA of the CDR3 is TGTGCCAGCAGCCGCCTTGGCTCTGGAAACACCATATATCTT. The encoded protein is CASSRLGSGNTIYL. V gene TRBV27 combines with J gene TRBJ1-3; no clear D. This CDR3 is 14 amino acids long. The V end was cut by 6 bases, the J end by 0 bases, with 9 bases between. Germline V CDR1 and CDR2: MNHEY, SMNVEV (reference sequence).

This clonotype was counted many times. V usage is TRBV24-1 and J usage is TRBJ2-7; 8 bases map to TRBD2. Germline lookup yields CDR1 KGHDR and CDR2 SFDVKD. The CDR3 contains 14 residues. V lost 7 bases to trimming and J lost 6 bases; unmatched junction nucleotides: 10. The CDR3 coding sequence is TGTGCCACCAGCCCCGGCAAAAGCGGGAGCGAGCAGTACTTC. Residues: CATSPGKSGSEQYF.

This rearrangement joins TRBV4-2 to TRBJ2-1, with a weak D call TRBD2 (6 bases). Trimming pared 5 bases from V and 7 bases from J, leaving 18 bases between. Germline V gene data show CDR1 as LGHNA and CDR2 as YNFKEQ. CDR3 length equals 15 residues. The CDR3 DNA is TGTGCCAGCAGCAAATCCAGGGAAGGAGGGAATGAGCAGTTCTTC. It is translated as CASSKSREGGNEQFF.

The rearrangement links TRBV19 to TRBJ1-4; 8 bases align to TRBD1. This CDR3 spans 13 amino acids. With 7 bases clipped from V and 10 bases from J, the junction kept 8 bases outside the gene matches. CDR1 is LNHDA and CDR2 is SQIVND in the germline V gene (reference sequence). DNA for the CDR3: TGTGCCAGTACGAGGACAGGGTTGCGAAAACTGTTTTTT. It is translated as CASTRTGLRKLFF. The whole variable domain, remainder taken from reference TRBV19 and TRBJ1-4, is DGGITQSPKYLFRKEGQNVTLSCEQNLNHDAMYWYRQDPGQGLRLIYYSQIVNDFQKGDIAEGYSVSREKKESFPLTVTSAQKNPTAFYLCASTRTGLRKLFFGSGTQLSVL.

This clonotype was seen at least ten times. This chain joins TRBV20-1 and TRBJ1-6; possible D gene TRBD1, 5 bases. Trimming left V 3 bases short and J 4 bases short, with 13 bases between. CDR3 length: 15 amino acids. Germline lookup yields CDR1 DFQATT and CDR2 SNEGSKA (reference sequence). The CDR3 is CSASRGEPYNSPLHF. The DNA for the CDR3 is TGCAGTGCTAGTCGGGGCGAGCCTTATAATTCACCCCTCCACTTT.

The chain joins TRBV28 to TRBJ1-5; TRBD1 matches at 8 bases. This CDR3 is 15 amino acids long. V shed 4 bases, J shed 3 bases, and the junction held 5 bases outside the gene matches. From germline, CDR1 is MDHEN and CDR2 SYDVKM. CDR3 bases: TGTGCCAGCAGTTCCGGACAGGGTTTCAATCAGCCCCAGCATTTT. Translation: CASSSGQGFNQPQHF.

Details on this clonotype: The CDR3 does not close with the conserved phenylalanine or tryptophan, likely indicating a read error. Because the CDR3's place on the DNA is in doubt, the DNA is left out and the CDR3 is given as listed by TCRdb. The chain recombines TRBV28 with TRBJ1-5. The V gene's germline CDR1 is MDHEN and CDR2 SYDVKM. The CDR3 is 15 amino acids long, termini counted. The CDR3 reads CASSLVSASNQPKHC.

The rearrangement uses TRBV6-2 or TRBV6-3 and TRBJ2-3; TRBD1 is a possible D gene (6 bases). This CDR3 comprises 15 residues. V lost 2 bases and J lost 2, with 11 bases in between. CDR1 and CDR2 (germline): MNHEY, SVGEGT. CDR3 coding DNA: TGTGCCAGCAGTTACCAGGGGCTATTCACAGATACGCAGTATTTT. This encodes CASSYQGLFTDTQYF.

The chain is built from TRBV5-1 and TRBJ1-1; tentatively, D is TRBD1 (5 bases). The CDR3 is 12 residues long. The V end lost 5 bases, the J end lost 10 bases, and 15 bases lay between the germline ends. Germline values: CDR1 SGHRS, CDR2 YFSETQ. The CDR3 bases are TGCGCCAGCAGTTATCCCCAGGGAGTAGCTTTCTTT. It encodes CASSYPQGVAFF.

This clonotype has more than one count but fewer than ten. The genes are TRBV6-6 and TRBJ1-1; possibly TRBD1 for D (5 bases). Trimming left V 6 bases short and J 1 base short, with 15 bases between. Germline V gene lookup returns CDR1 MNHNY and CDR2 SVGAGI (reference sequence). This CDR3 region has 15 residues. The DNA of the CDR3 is TGTGCCAGCAGCCCCCCAGAGGGGCCGAACACTGAAGCTTTCTTT. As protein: CASSPPEGPNTEAFF.

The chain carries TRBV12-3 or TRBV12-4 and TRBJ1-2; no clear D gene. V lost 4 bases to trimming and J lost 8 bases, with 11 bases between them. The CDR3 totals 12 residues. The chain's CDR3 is CASSSRTWGYTF. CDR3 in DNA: TGTGCCAGCAGTTCGCGGACCTGGGGCTACACCTTC.

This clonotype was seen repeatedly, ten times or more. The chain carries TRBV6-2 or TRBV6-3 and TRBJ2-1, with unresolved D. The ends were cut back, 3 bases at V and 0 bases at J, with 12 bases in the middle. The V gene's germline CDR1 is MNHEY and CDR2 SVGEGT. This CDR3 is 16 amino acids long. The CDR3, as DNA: TGTGCCAGCAGTTATTTGGGCTCTAACTCCTACAATGAGCAGTTCTTC. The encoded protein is CASSYLGSNSYNEQFF.